Sequencing of this TCR beta chain was carried out in a study of blood T cell repertoires in COVID-19. Study background: Samples came from the United States, Italy and Spain, spanning acute and convalescent COVID-19.

Per the authors' pipeline: Amplification with reference gene primers provided the estimates of nucleated cell counts. Measured with immunoSEQ multiplex PCR; TCRdb has only the in-frame clones, and not every one. D and trimming were read from the DNA, whereas the V and J calls and clone size are those reported in that table. Of nearly 95,000 clones in the sample, about 87% were seen once. The V end lost 1 base, the J end lost 7 bases, and 14 bases lay between the germline ends. The CDR3 contains 14 residues. Germline V gives CDR1 LGHNA, CDR2 YSLEER. The sequenced sample was peripheral blood. The chain employs TRBV4-3 and TRBJ2-7, with a weak D call TRBD2 (5 bases). The source of this sequence is a human donor with acute or convalescent COVID-19. The donor label of this sample is uncertain. CDR3 in DNA: TGCGCCAGCAGCCAAGTAAGGAGCCCGGGGGAGCAGTACTTC. This gives the protein CASSQVRSPGEQYF.